This T cell receptor beta chain was found in a study of cytotoxic CD8 clonotypes in ibrutinib-treated CLL. Target depth was 1 in 200,000 to 1 in 1 million T cells, about 10x per clonotype. Libraries were prepared by immunoSEQ multiplex PCR; TCRdb keeps only in-frame clonotypes and omits some of them. The data show 150,000 to 200,000 clones, about 80% seen once. From cryopreserved PBMCs came roughly 2 micrograms of genomic DNA used for TCR beta libraries. The germline V gene encodes CDR1 MNHEY and CDR2 SMNVEV (reference sequence). This CDR3 is 14 amino acids long. Trimming removed 2 bases at V and 3 bases at J, with 10 bases between.

The specimen comprised PBMCs, sampled after 12 months of ibrutinib treatment. The origin of this receptor is a human donor with chronic lymphocytic leukemia. V is TRBV27 and J is TRBJ1-2; D is ambiguous. The CDR3 reads CASSLQVGYYGYTF. The CDR3 nucleotides are TGTGCCAGCAGTTTACAGGTCGGATACTATGGCTACACCTTC.